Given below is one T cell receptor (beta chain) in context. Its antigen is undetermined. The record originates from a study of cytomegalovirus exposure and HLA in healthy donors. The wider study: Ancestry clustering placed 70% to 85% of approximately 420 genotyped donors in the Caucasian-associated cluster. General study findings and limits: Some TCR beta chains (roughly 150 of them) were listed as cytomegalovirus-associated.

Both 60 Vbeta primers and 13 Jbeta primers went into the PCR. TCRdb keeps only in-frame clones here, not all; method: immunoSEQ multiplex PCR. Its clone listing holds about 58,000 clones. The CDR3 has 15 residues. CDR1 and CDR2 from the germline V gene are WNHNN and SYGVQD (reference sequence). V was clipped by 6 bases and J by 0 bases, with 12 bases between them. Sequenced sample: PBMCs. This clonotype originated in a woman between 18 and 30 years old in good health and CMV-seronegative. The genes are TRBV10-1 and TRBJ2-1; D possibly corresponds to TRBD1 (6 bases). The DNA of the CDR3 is TGCGCCAGCAGCTCAGGGGTTCTCTCCTACAATGAGCAGTTCTTC. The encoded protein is CASSSGVLSYNEQFF.